Listed below are T cell receptor beta chains from one sample, sequenced in a study of blood T cell repertoires in COVID-19. Produced via immunoSEQ multiplex PCR; TCRdb's table is partial and in-frame only. Of some 200,000 clones listed, around 84% are singletons. The sample taken for sequencing was peripheral blood. These receptors originate from a woman in her 70s with COVID-19, enrolled during active disease. Each CDR3 is given with its conserved first and last residue. D genes are given only for firm matches. Size is omitted from some rows. Given values are once, few, many or a class for expanded clones.

D | J | V | size | DNA | CDR3
TRBD1 | TRBJ1-1 | TRBV7-2 | once | TGTGCCAGCAGCTTAGTGCTAGGACAGGGGAACACTGAAGCTTTCTTT | CASSLVLGQGNTEAFF
NA | TRBJ1-1 | TRBV28 | NA | TGTGCCAGCAGTTTACGAGGGACTGAAGCTTTCTTT | CASSLRGTEAFF
TRBD1 | TRBJ2-1 | TRBV28 | NA | TGTGCCAGTAGGCCCGGGACAGTTTACAATGAGCAGTTCTTC | CASRPGTVYNEQFF
NA | TRBJ2-7 | TRBV27 | NA | TGTGCCAGCAGTTTAGGGGCCGCCGGTCAGCTCGAGCAGTACTTC | CASSLGAAGQLEQYF
TRBD1 | TRBJ1-1 | TRBV7-3 | few | TGTGCCAGCAGCGGAGGACAGGGGAGGACTGAAGCTTTCTTT | CASSGGQGRTEAFF
NA | TRBJ2-1 | TRBV11-2 | NA | TGTGCCAGCAGCTTAGCCAGATTCAATGAGCAGTTCTTC | CASSLARFNEQFF
TRBD2 | TRBJ2-1 | TRBV11-2 | NA | TGTGCCAGCAGCAGTTTAGCGGGGGTCTCCTACAATGAGCAGTTCTTC | CASSSLAGVSYNEQFF
NA | TRBJ2-3 | TRBV5-6 | NA | TGTGCCAGCAGCCCTAAGGGAGGGGGAGATACGCAGTATTTT | CASSPKGGGDTQYF
NA | TRBJ1-5 | TRBV2 | NA | TGTGCCAGCGCTACAGAGTTCAATCAGCCCCAGCATTTT | CASATEFNQPQHF
TRBD2 | TRBJ2-3 | TRBV24-1 | once | TGTGCCACCAGTGATCCTAGCGGGAGTAGGGCAGATACGCAGTATTTT | CATSDPSGSRADTQYF
NA | TRBJ1-1 | TRBV5-6 | NA | TGTGCCAGCAGCTTCCCGAGCCCACAGGGAATAGGAGCTGAAGCTTTCTTT | CASSFPSPQGIGAEAFF
TRBD2 | TRBJ2-7 | TRBV7-2 | NA | TGTGCCAGCAGCTCTCGGACTAGCGGGGTCTACGAGCAGTACTTC | CASSSRTSGVYEQYF
NA | TRBJ2-3 | TRBV5-1 | NA | TGCGCCAGCAGCCCAAGGAGGGTCACAGATACGCAGTATTTT | CASSPRRVTDTQYF
NA | TRBJ1-5 | TRBV10-2 | NA | TGCGCCAGCAGTGAATCGGGGGAGGGACAGCCCCAGCATTTT | CASSESGEGQPQHF
TRBD2 | TRBJ2-5 | TRBV7-3 | NA | TGTGCCAGCAGCCCGCTAGCGGGGGTCGGAGAGACCCAGTACTTC | CASSPLAGVGETQYF
NA | TRBJ1-1 | TRBV11-2 | NA | TGTGCCAGCGGGAGGGAAGGTGGGACTGAAGCTTTCTTT | CASGREGGTEAFF
TRBD1 | TRBJ2-1 | TRBV18 | few | TGTGCCAGCTTCCTAGGACAGGGGTATCCGAATGAGCAGTTCTTC | CASFLGQGYPNEQFF
NA | TRBJ2-1 | TRBV27 | once | TGTGCCAGCAGCTCCCGACTGGGGCGGGGAGGCCCTGCCTACAATGAGCAGTTCTTC | CASSSRLGRGGPAYNEQFF
NA | TRBJ1-1 | TRBV12-3/TRBV12-4 | NA | TGTGCCAGCAGAAACGACAGGATTGAAGCTTTCTTT | CASRNDRIEAFF
NA | TRBJ2-5 | TRBV5-1 | NA | TGCGCCAGCAGCTTGGTGGCAGGGGCGGCGGAAGAGACCCAGTACTTC | CASSLVAGAAEETQYF
NA | TRBJ1-2 | TRBV28 | NA | TGTGCCAGCGGGGCCCCAGTGTATGGCTACACCTTC | CASGAPVYGYTF
NA | TRBJ2-6 | TRBV10-3 | NA | TGTGCCATCAGTGAGTCAGCCGGCTCTGGGGCCAACGTCCTGACTTTC | CAISESAGSGANVLTF
NA | TRBJ1-5 | TRBV5-6 | NA | TGTGCCAGCACCACAACCGGGGGACCTAGCAATCAGCCCCAGCATTTT | CASTTTGGPSNQPQHF
TRBD1 | TRBJ1-1 | TRBV15 | NA | TGTGCCACCAGCAGGAGCTCCGGGACAGCCTTGAACACTGAAGCTTTCTTT | CATSRSSGTALNTEAFF
TRBD2 | TRBJ2-2 | TRBV2 | NA | TGTGCCAGCAGGCCGACTAGCGGGAGGGCGTTCACCGGGGAGCTGTTTTTT | CASRPTSGRAFTGELFF
TRBD1 | TRBJ1-1 | TRBV29-1 | NA | TGCAGCGTTGCCCCTAATACAGGGGAAAGCGCTGAAGCTTTCTTT | CSVAPNTGESAEAFF
NA | TRBJ1-1 | TRBV7-9 | NA | TGTGCCAGCAGCAGGGACCAGGACACTGAAGCTTTCTTT | CASSRDQDTEAFF
NA | TRBJ1-3 | TRBV30 | few | TGTGCCTGGAGTGTCGGGGGGTCGTTGGGAAACACCATATATTTT | CAWSVGGSLGNTIYF
TRBD1 | TRBJ2-1 | TRBV6-5 | NA | TGTGCCAGCAGTAAGGGACAGCCCCCGAATGAGCAGTTCTTC | CASSKGQPPNEQFF
NA | TRBJ1-2 | TRBV5-1 | NA | TGCGCCAGCAGCCTTGGGGGGACGGATTATGGCTACACCTTC | CASSLGGTDYGYTF
TRBD1 | TRBJ1-5 | TRBV19 | NA | TGTGCCAGTAGTACTAATGGGGACAGACGGAATCAGCCCCAGCATTTT | CASSTNGDRRNQPQHF
NA | TRBJ2-1 | TRBV28 | NA | TGTGCCAGCAGAAACACGGGGGTTAGGAATGAGCAGTTCTTC | CASRNTGVRNEQFF
NA | TRBJ1-2 | TRBV18 | NA | TGTGCCAGCTCACCGGAGGGATACTATGGCTACACCTTC | CASSPEGYYGYTF
TRBD1 | TRBJ2-2 | TRBV3-1/TRBV3-2 | few | TGTGCCAGCAGCACCCGGGACAGATCCACCGGGGAGCTGTTTTTT | CASSTRDRSTGELFF
TRBD1 | TRBJ2-7 | TRBV28 | NA | TGTGCCAGCAGTTCCTCCGGGACAGAAGTTTGGTACTTC | CASSSSGTEVWYF
TRBD1 | TRBJ2-5 | TRBV3-1/TRBV3-2 | NA | TGTGCCAGCAGCCAAGTCATTGCAGGGGGACGAGAGACCCAGTACTTC | CASSQVIAGGRETQYF
TRBD2 | TRBJ2-1 | TRBV5-1 | NA | TGCGCCAGCAGCTGGGGGACTAGCGGGACCGACAATGAGCAGTTCTTC | CASSWGTSGTDNEQFF
NA | TRBJ1-6 | TRBV28 | few | TGTGCCAGCAGTTTCGGGGACACGGATAATTCACCCCTCCACTTT | CASSFGDTDNSPLHF
TRBD2 | TRBJ2-1 | TRBV5-3 | NA | TGTGCCAGAAGCTTGGTCCTAGCGGGGGGAGTCCCCTACAATGAGCAGTTCTTC | CARSLVLAGGVPYNEQFF
TRBD1 | TRBJ2-3 | TRBV28 | NA | TGTGCCATCAGAAACTACCCGGGACAGGCCGCAGATACGCAGTATTTT | CAIRNYPGQAADTQYF
NA | TRBJ2-3 | TRBV6-5 | NA | TGTGCCAGCAGTTCCCGGACTATCACAGATACGCAGTATTTT | CASSSRTITDTQYF
TRBD1 | TRBJ2-5 | TRBV6-5 | NA | TGTGCCAGCACCTATATGACAGGGAAAGAGACCCAGTACTTC | CASTYMTGKETQYF
NA | TRBJ1-2 | TRBV9 | NA | TGTGCCAGCAGCGTAGTAGGCGGTCCTCCCCTTAACTATGGCTACACCTTC | CASSVVGGPPLNYGYTF
TRBD1 | TRBJ2-5 | TRBV6-5 | NA | TGTGCCACTTGGGACAGGAACAAAGAGACCCAGTACTTC | CATWDRNKETQYF
TRBD1 | TRBJ2-7 | TRBV10-3 | NA | TGTGCCATCAGGGGAACAGGGGGCGACGAGCAGTACTTC | CAIRGTGGDEQYF
TRBD1 | TRBJ1-5 | TRBV19 | NA | TGTGCCAGTAGACGGGGACAGGGGGAAGGCAATCAGCCCCAGCATTTT | CASRRGQGEGNQPQHF
NA | TRBJ2-5 | TRBV7-3 | NA | TGTGCCAGCAGCATTGACTCTATGGGGACCCAGTACTTC | CASSIDSMGTQYF
TRBD2 | TRBJ2-1 | TRBV7-2 | NA | TGTGCCAGCAGCTGGACTAGCGGGCGATCTTACAATGAGCAGTTCTTC | CASSWTSGRSYNEQFF
TRBD1 | TRBJ1-2 | TRBV28 | NA | TGTGCCAGCTGCCCCTACCGTTCGACAGGGAGAGGCTATGGCTACACCTTC | CASCPYRSTGRGYGYTF
TRBD2 | TRBJ2-1 | TRBV27 | NA | TGTGCCAGCAGTTTGATCGGACTAGCGGGAGTTGAGCAGTTCTTC | CASSLIGLAGVEQFF
TRBD1 | TRBJ2-1 | TRBV6-5 | NA | TGTGCCAGCAGCCCGGACAGGGGTCCCTACAATGAGCAGTTCTTC | CASSPDRGPYNEQFF
TRBD1 | TRBJ2-2 | TRBV6-5 | NA | TGTGCCAGCAGCCACCTACAAAGACAGGGGGGGCTGTTTTTT | CASSHLQRQGGLFF
NA | TRBJ1-2 | TRBV6-1 | NA | TGTGCCAGCAGTGAGTCGGACTCTTTTAACTATGGCTACACCTTC | CASSESDSFNYGYTF
NA | TRBJ2-3 | TRBV11-2 | NA | TGTGCCAGCAGCTTAGTTCTGGCCTCAGATACGCAGTATTTT | CASSLVLASDTQYF